Sequencing of this T cell receptor beta chain was carried out in a study of shared clonotypes between healthy human individuals. From germline, CDR1 is WSHSY and CDR2 SAAADI. With 3 bases removed from V and 0 bases from J, the gap between germline ends came to 17 bases. The CDR3 has 17 amino acids. Positively selected for CCR7, the CD45RO-negative cells used as naive CD8 cells excluded terminally differentiated effector memory CD45RA+ cells. Deep was the level at which the assay was run. In the sorted-subset replicate PCRs, roughly 210 ng DNA, around 32,000 T cell genomes, was used. Method: immunoSEQ multiplex PCR; TCRdb's copy keeps in-frame clones and lacks some. The profile covers 2 million to 2.5 million clones, with over 85% appearing a single time and approximately 1.2% taken by the ten largest.

Specimen: naive CD8+ T cells sorted from blood. This sequence joins TRBV10-2 and TRBJ1-1; D perhaps matches TRBD1 (6 bases). The TCR originated in a man aged 18 to 30 in good health. The CDR3 DNA is TGCGCCAGCAGTGACGGACAGCTACCGACCATGAACACTGAAGCTTTCTTT. Encoded protein: CASSDGQLPTMNTEAFF.